Each of the 22 T cell receptor beta chains below was sequenced from the same sample in a study of T cells in Graves' hyperthyroidism and ophthalmopathy. From RNA transcripts, TCR beta CDR3 regions were amplified. The HTBI primer set served for first-round RT-PCR of the TCR CDR3. Via MiXCR, TCRdb re-called the multiplex PCR reads, giving one row per CDR3 protein. The data contain roughly 200,000 distinct CDR3 sequences, about 16% of them singletons. Sequences were obtained from blood. The origin of the receptors is a middle-aged man with Graves' hyperthyroidism.

This clonotype was recorded a few times. The V call is TRBV7-9, the J call TRBJ2-3; 8 positions match TRBD2. The germline V gene encodes CDR1 SEHNR and CDR2 FQNEAQ (reference sequence). V shed 1 base, J shed 7 bases, and the junction held 7 bases outside the gene matches. The CDR3 consists of 15 residues. CDR3 in amino acids: CASSLEERGRYTQYF. CDR3 nucleotide sequence: TGTGCCAGCAGCTTAGAGGAGCGGGGGAGGTATACGCAGTATTTT.

In its sample, this clonotype was seen many times. The V gene is TRBV18, the J gene TRBJ1-1; no reliable D call. This CDR3 spans 15 amino acids. Looked up from germline, CDR1 is KGHSH and CDR2 is LQKENI. Trimming stripped 5 bases from V and 5 bases from J, with 18 bases between. CDR3 region: CASSSGERVRTEAFF. The CDR3 region has the DNA TGTGCCAGCTCATCCGGAGAGAGGGTACGGACTGAAGCTTTCTTT.

About this clonotype: This sequence may be a read error, since a much larger clone differs from it by one base. This chain uses TRBV5-1 with TRBJ1-6, with 8 bases lining up with TRBD1. The trim removed 4 bases at V and 9 bases at J, leaving 9 bases unmatched. The CDR3 extends over 15 amino acids. Germline assignment: CDR1 SGHRS and CDR2 YFSETQ. CDR3 in amino acids: CASSPGQGQGSPLHF. For the CDR3, the DNA is TGCGCCAGCAGCCCCGGACAGGGACAAGGTTCACCCCTCCACTTT.

This clonotype has at least ten counts. The chain has TRBV20-1 and TRBJ2-7; possible D gene TRBD1, 5 bases. Looked up from germline, CDR1 is DFQATT and CDR2 is SNEGSKA (reference sequence). The CDR3 loop spans 14 amino acids. Trimming left V 1 base short and J 0 bases short, with 10 bases between. The CDR3 here is CSARARASSYEQYF. CDR3 nucleotides: TGCAGTGCTAGAGCCAGGGCTAGCTCCTACGAGCAGTACTTC.

The V and J genes are TRBV11-1 and TRBJ1-4; D is unclear. V lost 0 bases and J lost 7, with 12 bases in between. The germline V gene encodes CDR1 SGHAT and CDR2 FQDESV (reference sequence). The CDR3 contains 15 residues. In nucleotides, the CDR3 is TGTGCCAGCAGCTTAGCTCTAGGCCACGGTGAAAAACTGTTTTTT. Amino acids: CASSLALGHGEKLFF.

This clonotype occurred many times. This rearrangement joins TRBV2 to TRBJ2-5; D call uncertain. The CDR3 has 14 amino acids. Deletions cut 10 bases from V and 4 bases from J, with 19 bases between. The germline V gene has CDR1 SNHLY and CDR2 FYNNEI. The CDR3 spells CATFTPAYLETQYF. The CDR3 DNA reads TGTGCCACATTCACCCCGGCATATCTAGAGACCCAGTACTTC.

This clonotype was counted ten times or more. V usage is TRBV20-1 and J usage is TRBJ2-3; 10 nucleotides match TRBD2. V trimming: 8 bases; J trimming: 3 bases; junction bases outside the gene matches: 14. The CDR3 loop spans 16 amino acids. Per the germline V gene, CDR1 is DFQATT and CDR2 is SNEGSKA (reference sequence). In nucleotides, the CDR3 is TGCAGTACCGGCGGAAGCGGGGGGGCCACTACAGATACGCAGTATTTT. It translates to CSTGGSGGATTDTQYF.

This clonotype has more than one count but fewer than ten. V gene TRBV19 combines with J gene TRBJ2-1; D call uncertain. The V and J ends lost 7 bases and 1 base respectively, with 11 bases between them. Germline V gene sequence: CDR1 LNHDA, CDR2 SQIVND (reference sequence). CDR3 length equals 14 residues. CDR3 nucleotides: TGTGCCAGTACCTCTCAGGCGTCCTACAATGAGCAGTTCTTC. Amino acid sequence: CASTSQASYNEQFF. Complete variable domain (other parts from reference TRBV19 and TRBJ2-1): DGGITQSPKYLFRKEGQNVTLSCEQNLNHDAMYWYRQDPGQGLRLIYYSQIVNDFQKGDIAEGYSVSREKKESFPLTVTSAQKNPTAFYLCASTSQASYNEQFFGPGTRLTVL.

This clonotype was seen repeatedly, ten times or more. This chain links TRBV20-1 with TRBJ1-6; 9 bases agree with TRBD1. The germline V gene encodes CDR1 DFQATT and CDR2 SNEGSKA (reference sequence). The V and J ends lost 1 base and 9 bases, in that order; junction bases with no gene match: 4. The CDR3 contains 14 residues. The CDR3 DNA reads TGCAGTGCTAGAGTCGACAGGGGGTCTTCACCCCTCCACTTT. It is translated as CSARVDRGSSPLHF.

This clonotype was recorded at least ten times. This sequence joins TRBV4-3 and TRBJ2-5; TRBD1 is a possible D gene (5 bases). The CDR3 length is 14 residues. Trimming left V 3 bases short and J 5 bases short, with 13 bases between. Germline-derived CDR1 and CDR2 are LGHNA and YSLEER. CDR3 coding DNA: TGCGCCAGCAGCCAGGGCAGGGAATGGGAGACCCAGTACTTC. This encodes CASSQGREWETQYF.

This clonotype has a count of ten or more. This chain uses TRBV7-2 with TRBJ2-7; D remains unclear. Germline assignment: CDR1 SGHTA and CDR2 FQGNSA. With 1 base removed from V and 4 bases from J, the gap between germline ends came to 14 bases. The CDR3 has 15 amino acids. CDR3 region: CASSLVASTNYEQYF. DNA of the CDR3: TGTGCCAGCAGCTTAGTAGCCAGCACCAATTACGAGCAGTACTTC.

Remarks on this clonotype: A much larger clone lies a single base off, so this may be a read error. The chain couples TRBV11-2 to TRBJ2-5; possibly TRBD2 for D (7 bases). The CDR3 loop spans 16 amino acids. Germline CDR1 SGHAT, CDR2 FQNNGV. Trimming pared 4 bases from V and 5 bases from J, leaving 20 bases between. CDR3 bases: TGTGCCAGCAGCTCTAGGGGGGAGGGGACTTTTGAGACCCAGTACTTC. This translates into CASSSRGEGTFETQYF.

This clonotype was recorded at least ten times. The V gene is TRBV7-2, the J gene TRBJ1-2, with a tentative D call TRBD1 (5 bases). The CDR3 covers 12 residues. Trimming removed 5 bases at V and 3 bases at J, with 7 bases between. Germline V CDR1 and CDR2: SGHTA, FQGNSA. Here the CDR3 reads CASSRGDYGYTF. Written as DNA, the CDR3 is TGTGCCAGCAGCCGAGGGGACTATGGCTACACCTTC.

The chain carries TRBV7-3 and TRBJ2-2; 12 bases are a match to TRBD2. Germline-derived CDR1 and CDR2 are SGHTA and FQGTGA. The CDR3 contains 16 residues. The ends lost 5 bases at V and 4 bases at J; junction bases unmatched: 5. The CDR3 nucleotides read TGTGCCAGCAGCCGACTAGCGGGAGAACCCACCGGGGAGCTGTTTTTT. This sequence encodes CASSRLAGEPTGELFF.

The table lists this clonotype with many counts. The chain recombines TRBV6-2 or TRBV6-3 with TRBJ2-7; 9 bases fit TRBD1. CDR1 and CDR2 (germline): MNHEY, SVGEGT. This CDR3 has 13 residues. Trimming cost V 10 bases and J 3 bases; bases outside gene matches: 7. CDR3 coding DNA: TGTGCCATTAGGGGACAGGGTAACTACGAGCAGTACTTC. Residues: CAIRGQGNYEQYF.

This chain connects TRBV19 to TRBJ1-6; a possible D gene is TRBD1 (6 bases). Per germline, CDR1 LNHDA and CDR2 SQIVND (reference sequence). V gave up 4 bases and J gave up 3 bases, with 13 bases separating them. The CDR3 covers 16 residues. CDR3 sequence reads: CASSKRTAVYNSPLHF. In nucleotides, the CDR3 is TGTGCCAGTAGTAAAAGGACAGCGGTCTATAATTCACCCCTCCACTTT. Looking up the rest from reference TRBV19 and TRBJ1-6 gives the full variable domain: DGGITQSPKYLFRKEGQNVTLSCEQNLNHDAMYWYRQDPGQGLRLIYYSQIVNDFQKGDIAEGYSVSREKKESFPLTVTSAQKNPTAFYLCASSKRTAVYNSPLHFGNGTRLTVT.

The chain recombines TRBV18 with TRBJ2-5; TRBD2 matches at 8 bases. CDR3 length: 17 amino acids. V dropped 2 bases and J dropped 3; count of bases not matched to a gene: 11. Germline V gene sequence: CDR1 KGHSH, CDR2 LQKENI. As DNA, the CDR3 is TGTGCCAGCTCACCAAGATTAAGGGGACTAGGGGAAGAGACCCAGTACTTC. As protein: CASSPRLRGLGEETQYF.

This clonotype was detected many times. The chain combines TRBV7-3 with TRBJ2-2, with 7 bases aligning to TRBD1. CDR1 and CDR2 (germline): SGHTA, FQGTGA. V gave up 5 bases and J gave up 0 bases; unmatched junction bases: 9. The CDR3 extends over 17 amino acids. Here the CDR3 DNA reads TGTGCCAGCAGCACACAGGGGACGTTCGCGAACACCGGGGAGCTGTTTTTT. Residues: CASSTQGTFANTGELFF.

This clonotype was picked up many times. V usage is TRBV20-1 and J usage is TRBJ2-7; D remains ambiguous. The CDR3 has 13 residues. With 0 bases removed from V and 5 bases from J, the gap between germline ends came to 11 bases. Germline lookup yields CDR1 DFQATT and CDR2 SNEGSKA (reference sequence). The CDR3 loop reads CSARDLWVHEQYF. The DNA of the CDR3 is TGCAGTGCTAGAGATCTTTGGGTCCACGAGCAGTACTTC.

At least ten counts were recorded for this clonotype. CDR3 nucleotide sequence: TGCAGTGGCCTAGCGGGGGGGTCCTACAATGAGCAGTTCTTC. It codes for CSGLAGGSYNEQFF. The chain recombines TRBV20-1 with TRBJ2-1; 12 bases fit TRBD2. The CDR3 length is 14 residues. CDR1 DFQATT and CDR2 SNEGSKA come from the germline V gene (reference sequence). V trimming: 7 bases; J trimming: 1 base; junction bases outside the gene matches: 2.

This clonotype has at least ten counts. V gene TRBV7-9 combines with J gene TRBJ2-7; the D is unclear. This CDR3 is built from 15 residues. V was cut by 0 bases and J by 7 bases, with 16 bases left in between. Per the germline V gene, CDR1 is SEHNR and CDR2 is FQNEAQ (reference sequence). In nucleotides, the CDR3 is TGTGCCAGCAGCTTAGCACTTTCGCAAACGTGGGAGCAGTACTTC. Protein product: CASSLALSQTWEQYF. The variable domain in full, completed from reference TRBV7-9 and TRBJ2-7, reads DTGVSQNPRHKITKRGQNVTFRCDPISEHNRLYWYRQTLGQGPEFLTYFQNEAQLEKSRLLSDRFSAERPKGSFSTLEIQRTEQGDSAMYLCASSLALSQTWEQYFGPGTRLTVT.

This clonotype was seen a handful of times. This rearrangement joins TRBV9 to TRBJ2-1; 7 bases align to TRBD2. Germline assignment: CDR1 SGDLS and CDR2 YYNGEE. The CDR3 sequence is 15 residues long. Trimming removed 3 bases from V and 4 bases from J; junction bases left unmatched: 7. CDR3 sequence (DNA): TGTGCCAGCAGCGCAGGTGGTAGCGGGTACAATGAGCAGTTCTTC. Translated, it gives CASSAGGSGYNEQFF.